The clone carrying this T cell receptor beta chain showed up just once. Between the trimmed V and J ends, which lost 0 bases and 2 bases, there was a span of 9 bases. The length of the CDR3 is 15 residues. Per the germline V gene, CDR1 is SGHTS and CDR2 is YDEGEE. The sample belongs to a study of blood T cell repertoires in COVID-19. In the study overall: COVID-19 samples from acute and convalescent phases originated in the United States, Italy and Spain. PBMCs, B-cell-depleted T cells, or T cells provided the cDNA or gDNA that made up the material.

Authors' data handling: Nucleated cell counts were estimated from reference gene primer amplification. TCRdb's table, derived via immunoSEQ multiplex PCR, lists solely in-frame clones and lacks some. V and J calls and clone size follow that table, whereas D and trimming were derived from the DNA. The table has some 130,000 clones, around 73% seen once. This TCR derives from a man aged 55 to 70 who had recovered from COVID-19. The specimen was peripheral blood. The chain recombines TRBV5-8 with TRBJ1-5, with D unresolved. The CDR3 DNA sequence: TGTGCCAGCAGCTTGGCTGGCGGGGGCAATCAGCCCCAGCATTTT. This encodes CASSLAGGGNQPQHF.